The next 32 T cell receptor beta chains were all read from a single sample in a study of blood T cell repertoires in COVID-19. Clones were read by immunoSEQ multiplex PCR, and TCRdb kept only the in-frame ones, dropping some. This table has hundreds of thousands of clones, approximately 80% appearing once. Sequencing input: PBMCs or T cells enriched from blood (not recorded which). These receptors were taken from a man aged 30-40 years with acute COVID-19.

The J gene is TRBJ2-2, the V gene TRBV6-1; D remains unclear. Trimming removed 2 bases at V and 8 bases at J, with 3 bases between. CDR3 length equals 11 residues. Germline CDR1 MNHNS, CDR2 SASEGT. This chain's CDR3 is CASSELGELFF. CDR3 in DNA: TGTGCCAGCAGTGAATTAGGGGAGCTGTTTTTT.

The rearrangement uses TRBV7-6 and TRBJ2-7; TRBD2 might be the D (7 bases). Per germline, CDR1 SGHVS and CDR2 FNYEAQ. CDR3 length: 15 residues. Trimming stripped 5 bases from V and 0 bases from J, with 14 bases between. The CDR3 region is CASSEEGGPSYEQYF. Here the CDR3 DNA reads TGTGCCAGCAGCGAAGAGGGGGGGCCCTCCTACGAGCAGTACTTC.

This rearrangement joins TRBV5-1 to TRBJ2-7, with 7 bases that match TRBD2. Germline V gene sequence: CDR1 SGHRS, CDR2 YFSETQ. V shed 3 bases and J 5 bases; nucleotides not matched to a gene: 8. The CDR3 has 14 residues. The CDR3 reads CASSSLGGKNEQYF. The CDR3 DNA reads as TGCGCCAGCAGCTCCTTGGGGGGGAAGAACGAGCAGTACTTC.

The V gene is TRBV9, the J gene TRBJ1-1, with D possibly matching TRBD1 (5 bases). The CDR3 contains 13 residues. Germline loops: CDR1 SGDLS, CDR2 YYNGEE. Between the trimmed V and J ends, which lost 5 bases and 6 bases, there was a span of 14 bases. CDR3 amino acids: CASSETGQPEAFF. The CDR3 region has the DNA TGTGCCAGCAGTGAAACCGGACAACCTGAAGCTTTCTTT.

V and J are TRBV5-5 and TRBJ2-1; 7 bases agree with TRBD1. In germline, CDR1 is SGHKS, CDR2 YYEKEE (reference sequence). The CDR3 loop spans 15 amino acids. V lost 3 bases to trimming and J lost 4 bases; unmatched junction nucleotides: 7. CDR3 sequence (DNA): TGTGCCAGCAGCTCGATCTTGGGACAGTACAATGAGCAGTTCTTC. Its translation is CASSSILGQYNEQFF. The complete variable domain, with remaining parts taken from reference TRBV5-5 and TRBJ2-1, reads DAGVTQSPTHLIKTRGQQVTLRCSPISGHKSVSWYQQVLGQGPQFIFQYYEKEERGRGNFPDRFSARQFPNYSSELNVNALLLGDSALYLCASSSILGQYNEQFFGPGTRLTVL.

The chain carries TRBV11-2 and TRBJ2-3; TRBD2 matches at 15 bases. Germline CDR1 reads SGHAT; CDR2 reads FQNNGV. Germline trimming cut 5 bases from V and 0 bases from J; bases unmatched to any gene: 6. This CDR3 comprises 18 residues. The CDR3 nucleotides read TGTGCCAGCAGCCACGGACTAGCGGGGGGGCGTAGCACAGATACGCAGTATTTT. Translated: CASSHGLAGGRSTDTQYF.

The V and J genes are TRBV27 and TRBJ2-7, with TRBD2 identical over 16 bases. Germline V gene data show CDR1 as MNHEY and CDR2 as SMNVEV (reference sequence). The CDR3 sequence is 16 residues long. The junction had 3 bases not matched to a gene; V was cut back by 6 bases and J by 1 base. The CDR3: CASRGLAGGLSYEQYF. The CDR3 coding sequence is TGTGCCAGCAGGGGACTAGCGGGGGGGCTTTCCTACGAGCAGTACTTC.

This clone has a single count. The chain carries TRBV5-1 and TRBJ2-3; possibly TRBD1 for D (5 bases). This CDR3 has 16 residues. CDR1 and CDR2 from the germline V gene are SGHRS and YFSETQ. Between the trimmed V and J ends, which lost 1 base and 2 bases, there was a span of 14 bases. The CDR3 bases are TGCGCCAGCAGCTTGAAGGACACTTCTTTCACAGATACGCAGTATTTT. Encoded protein: CASSLKDTSFTDTQYF.

This CDR3 is CASSWGQNTEAFF. CDR3 DNA sequence: TGTGCCAGCAGCTGGGGACAGAACACTGAAGCTTTCTTT. This sequence joins TRBV5-5 and TRBJ1-1, with D maybe TRBD1 (6 bases). Germline V gene sequence: CDR1 SGHKS, CDR2 YYEKEE (reference sequence). The CDR3 totals 13 residues. V was shortened by 3 bases and J by 1 base, with 7 bases between the two germline ends.

The count of this clone is one. The J gene is TRBJ1-4, the V gene TRBV6-6; TRBD1 aligns across 8 bases. The junction had 5 bases not matched to a gene; V was cut back by 6 bases and J by 5 bases. The length of the CDR3 is 14 residues. Germline CDR1 reads MNHNY; CDR2 reads SVGAGI (reference sequence). The CDR3 protein is CASSLDRVNEKLFF. The CDR3 bases are TGTGCCAGCAGCTTGGACAGGGTCAATGAAAAACTGTTTTTT.

The chain combines TRBV19 with TRBJ1-1; TRBD1 might be the D (6 bases). Germline CDR1 LNHDA, CDR2 SQIVND (reference sequence). The CDR3 sequence is 12 residues long. Trimming cost V 6 bases and J 10 bases, with 15 bases left between them. CDR3 nucleotides: TGTGCCAGTAGGGTCAGGGGTGGGTTAGCTTTCTTT. Translating it yields CASRVRGGLAFF.

V gene TRBV28 combines with J gene TRBJ1-5; no firm D call. Between the trimmed V and J ends, which lost 3 bases and 0 bases, there was a span of 9 bases. Germline V CDR1 and CDR2: MDHEN, SYDVKM. The CDR3 spans 15 residues. As DNA, the CDR3 is TGTGCCAGCAGTTTCCCCCCCGGTAGCAATCAGCCCCAGCATTTT. It translates to CASSFPPGSNQPQHF.

V usage is TRBV25-1 and J usage is TRBJ2-3; TRBD1 matches at 8 bases. CDR3 length equals 15 residues. Germline V gives CDR1 MGHDK, CDR2 SYGVNS. Trimming took 4 bases from V and 4 from J; bases not matched to a gene: 7. This chain's CDR3 is CASSGNGQGADTQYF. CDR3 nucleotide sequence: TGTGCCAGCAGTGGGAACGGACAGGGAGCAGATACGCAGTATTTT.

This clone was seen a few times. CDR3 DNA: TGTGCCAGCTCACCGGGACTAGCCCAAGAGACCCAGTACTTC. As protein: CASSPGLAQETQYF. The V gene is TRBV18, the J gene TRBJ2-5; 9 nucleotides align to TRBD2. The germline CDR1 and CDR2 sequences are KGHSH and LQKENI. The V and J ends lost 3 bases and 1 base, in that order; junction bases with no gene match: 0. The CDR3 loop spans 14 amino acids.

This clone was counted a few times. The V call is TRBV24-1, the J call TRBJ1-3; D is unclear. V was shortened by 0 bases and J by 0 bases, with 20 bases between the two germline ends. The CDR3 runs 20 residues. Germline V CDR1 and CDR2: KGHDR, SFDVKD. The CDR3 loop reads CATSDLVQVFTSNSGNTIYF. Here the CDR3 DNA reads TGTGCCACCAGTGATTTGGTGCAGGTTTTCACAAGCAACTCTGGAAACACCATATATTTT.

The chain recombines TRBV27 with TRBJ1-1; 8 bases are a match to TRBD1. The CDR3 has 14 residues. The trim removed 5 bases at V and 4 bases at J, leaving 6 bases unmatched. Looked up from germline, CDR1 is MNHEY and CDR2 is SMNVEV (reference sequence). The CDR3 DNA is TGTGCCAGCAGTCCGGGACAGGATGGCACTGAAGCTTTCTTT. This translates into CASSPGQDGTEAFF.

The V call is TRBV6-5, the J call TRBJ1-2; TRBD1 matches at 9 bases. J was trimmed by 3 bases and V by 6 bases; bases with no gene match: 2. The CDR3 has 13 residues. CDR1 MNHEY and CDR2 SVGAGI come from the germline V gene. The CDR3 spells CASRRDRDYGYTF. The CDR3, as DNA: TGTGCCAGCAGGAGGGACAGGGACTATGGCTACACCTTC.

The V and J genes are TRBV28 and TRBJ1-2; 12 nucleotides line up with TRBD1. Germline lookup yields CDR1 MDHEN and CDR2 SYDVKM. Losses at the gene ends were 6 bases for V and 4 bases for J; bases not matched to a gene: 9. This CDR3 has 16 residues. CDR3 sequence reads: CASSGTGGKFVYGYTF. The CDR3 DNA reads as TGTGCCAGCAGCGGGACAGGGGGCAAATTTGTCTATGGCTACACCTTC.

Many counts were recorded for this clone. The CDR3, as DNA: TGTGCCAGCACAGAAACGCCGACAGCGACCTACGAGCAGTACTTC. Translated, it gives CASTETPTATYEQYF. This rearrangement joins TRBV6-5 to TRBJ2-7, with D maybe TRBD1 (5 bases). V was cut by 7 bases and J by 2 bases, with 18 bases left in between. Germline loops: CDR1 MNHEY, CDR2 SVGAGI. The CDR3 has 15 amino acids.

V usage is TRBV13 and J usage is TRBJ1-1; 7 nucleotides align to TRBD1. Germline V gene sequence: CDR1 PRHDT, CDR2 FYEKMQ (reference sequence). The V and J ends lost 5 bases and 5 bases, in that order; junction bases with no gene match: 5. This CDR3 region has 13 residues. The CDR3: CASSPPGQTEAFF. CDR3 coding DNA: TGTGCCAGCAGCCCCCCGGGACAGACTGAAGCTTTCTTT.

This clone was found once. This chain links TRBV9 with TRBJ1-1; 7 bases match TRBD1. Germline CDR1 reads SGDLS; CDR2 reads YYNGEE. This CDR3 spans 15 amino acids. Germline trimming cut 4 bases from V and 4 bases from J; bases unmatched to any gene: 10. The DNA for the CDR3 is TGTGCCAGCAGCCCAAGGACAGGCGTTCTCACTGAAGCTTTCTTT. It specifies CASSPRTGVLTEAFF.

The rearrangement uses TRBV7-6 and TRBJ2-3; 13 bases are a match to TRBD2. Germline assignment: CDR1 SGHVS and CDR2 FNYEAQ. The CDR3 has 17 amino acids. J lost 1 base, V lost 2 bases, and 3 bases had no gene match. Here the CDR3 DNA reads TGTGCCAGCAGCTTAAGAACTAGCGGGGGGGGCACAGATACGCAGTATTTT. This translates into CASSLRTSGGGTDTQYF.

This clone appeared a few times. The CDR3 spells CASSQTRTGGAYGYTF. CDR3 coding DNA: TGTGCCAGCAGCCAAACAAGGACAGGGGGCGCCTATGGCTACACCTTC. The chain carries TRBV3-1 (or the pseudogene TRBV3-2) and TRBJ1-2; TRBD1 matches 11 bases. The CDR3 has 16 amino acids. Looked up from germline, CDR1 is LGHDT and CDR2 is YNNKEL (reference sequence). Trimming cost V 2 bases and J 4 bases; bases outside gene matches: 6.

This chain joins TRBV7-9 and TRBJ1-6, with 8 nucleotides matching TRBD1. The CDR3 runs 16 residues. J gave up 7 bases and V 5 bases, and 10 bases lay outside the gene matches. Germline loops: CDR1 SEHNR, CDR2 FQNEAQ (reference sequence). CDR3 sequence: CASSRRWTGNNSPLHF. CDR3 in DNA: TGTGCCAGCAGCCGAAGATGGACAGGGAACAATTCACCCCTCCACTTT.

This rearrangement joins TRBV4-1 to TRBJ1-1; no clear D gene. Trimming left V 6 bases short and J 0 bases short, with 14 bases between. The germline V gene has CDR1 MGHRA and CDR2 YSYEKL. The CDR3 is made up of 15 amino acids. CDR3 bases: TGCGCCAGCAGTCCCCCCGACACTTTGAACACTGAAGCTTTCTTT. Its protein is CASSPPDTLNTEAFF.

This chain connects TRBV7-9 to TRBJ1-2; D is perhaps TRBD1 (5 bases). Germline-derived CDR1 and CDR2 are SEHNR and FQNEAQ (reference sequence). The CDR3 is 15 amino acids. V was trimmed by 0 bases and J by 3 bases, leaving 11 bases between them. The CDR3 spells CASSLATDLYYGYTF. CDR3 nucleotide sequence: TGTGCCAGCAGCTTAGCGACAGACCTTTACTATGGCTACACCTTC. Full variable domain (remainder filled in from reference TRBV7-9 and TRBJ1-2): DTGVSQNPRHKITKRGQNVTFRCDPISEHNRLYWYRQTLGQGPEFLTYFQNEAQLEKSRLLSDRFSAERPKGSFSTLEIQRTEQGDSAMYLCASSLATDLYYGYTFGSGTRLTVV.

The chain uses TRBV27 and TRBJ1-1; D is perhaps TRBD1 (6 bases). Germline V CDR1 and CDR2: MNHEY, SMNVEV (reference sequence). This CDR3 is built from 14 residues. The ends were cut back, 5 bases at V and 7 bases at J, with 17 bases in the middle. CDR3 DNA sequence: TGTGCCAGCAGTCCTTTGGGGGCGAGGAGTGAAGCTTTCTTT. Amino acid sequence: CASSPLGARSEAFF.

CDR3 amino acids: CASSLGAGVGNTIYF. The CDR3 coding sequence is TGTGCCAGCAGCTTAGGGGCAGGGGTTGGAAACACCATATATTTT. The genes are TRBV11-2 and TRBJ1-3; possible D gene TRBD1, 6 bases. CDR3 size: 15 residues. Trimming pared 1 base from V and 3 bases from J, leaving 10 bases between. The germline gives CDR1 SGHAT, CDR2 FQNNGV.

This chain's CDR3 is CASSTWDRIEKLFF. The CDR3 DNA follows: TGTGCCAGTAGTACTTGGGACAGGATCGAAAAACTGTTTTTT. The rearrangement links TRBV19 to TRBJ1-4; 8 bases line up with TRBD1. CDR3 length equals 14 residues. Germline V gene sequence: CDR1 LNHDA, CDR2 SQIVND (reference sequence). Trimming removed 4 bases from V and 8 bases from J; junction bases left unmatched: 6.

This clone has a handful of counts. The chain is built from TRBV28 and TRBJ2-7, with 7 positions matching TRBD1. The CDR3 contains 16 residues. The germline V gene encodes CDR1 MDHEN and CDR2 SYDVKM. V was clipped by 3 bases and J by 6 bases; unmatched bases: 14. The chain's CDR3 is CASSFSVDRRLGEQYF. The DNA for the CDR3 is TGTGCCAGCAGTTTTTCTGTGGACAGGAGGTTGGGCGAGCAGTACTTC. Combining the CDR3 with reference TRBV28 and TRBJ2-7 gives the whole variable domain DVKVTQSSRYLVKRTGEKVFLECVQDMDHENMFWYRQDPGLGLRLIYFSYDVKMKEKGDIPEGYSVSREKKERFSLILESASTNQTSMYLCASSFSVDRRLGEQYFGPGTRLTVT.

V gene TRBV6-5 combines with J gene TRBJ1-1; no clear D. V dropped 7 bases and J dropped 0 bases, with 12 bases sitting between them. This CDR3 spans 14 amino acids. Germline V gives CDR1 MNHEY, CDR2 SVGAGI. CDR3 DNA sequence: TGTGCCAGCACCCCCCCCCAATTGAACACTGAAGCTTTCTTT. Encoded protein: CASTPPQLNTEAFF.

This sequence joins TRBV5-1 and TRBJ2-1, with a tentative D call TRBD2 (6 bases). This CDR3 region has 15 residues. Germline values: CDR1 SGHRS, CDR2 YFSETQ. V lost 7 bases, J lost 0 bases, and 14 bases lay in between. The CDR3 DNA sequence: TGCGCCAGCGCCCGGGACTTGAGCTCCTACAATGAGCAGTTCTTC. This sequence encodes CASARDLSSYNEQFF.